This entry lists 9 T cell receptor beta chains sequenced from one sample in a study of low-dose radiotherapy and immunotherapy resistance in tumors (dated by TCRdb to the early 2020s). Sequencing was performed on an Illumina HiSeq 2500. First-strand cDNA was synthesized using Superscript III and a set of TRAV- and TRBV-specific primers, so that both TCRalpha and TCRbeta chains were covered. TCRs were amplified with Phusion for 20 PCR cycles, with a constant-region primer paired with the adapter attached to the V primers. The public reads were quality trimmed at Q25 with fastp and then assembled into clones with MiXCR by TCRdb, keeping productive beta chains. Each entry is one CDR3 protein sequence, shown with its most common DNA and genes. This sample lists 30,000 or so distinct CDR3 sequences; 45% to 50% were detected once. Approximately 5.9% of the sample is in the top ten clones. The time point label for this specimen denotes: after trial treatment. The meaning of the sample's treatment or condition label: LDRT plus nivolumab, ipilimumab, low-dose cyclophosphamide and aspirin (RACIN trial).

The sample was PBMCs, taken after low-dose radiotherapy plus immunotherapy. The receptors derive from a male donor with gallbladder cancer.

The rearrangement uses TRBV5-5 and TRBJ2-1, with D hard to call. Germline assignment: CDR1 SGHKS and CDR2 YYEKEE (reference sequence). The CDR3 sequence is 15 residues long. The V gene lost 0 bases and the J gene lost 3 bases, with 10 bases spanning the gap. The CDR3 is CASSLGSSFYNEQFF. In nucleotides, the CDR3 is TGTGCCAGCAGCTTGGGAAGCTCCTTCTACAATGAGCAGTTCTTC.

On this clonotype: This probably arose from a read error, given a far larger clone one base away. V is TRBV6-4 and J is TRBJ1-5; 8 bases line up with TRBD1. Germline V CDR1 and CDR2: MRHNA, SNTAGT. CDR3 size: 16 residues. Trimming at V came to 4 bases and at J to 7 bases, leaving 12 bases not matched to a gene. CDR3 sequence (DNA): TGTGCCAGCAGTGCACTGACAGGGGCCGTTTCCCAGCCCCAGCATTTT. Translating gives CASSALTGAVSQPQHF.

Turning to this clonotype: A far larger clone is one nucleotide away, so this likely arose from a read error. The chain employs TRBV5-1 and TRBJ2-7, with D perhaps TRBD2 (5 bases). The V and J ends lost 0 bases and 7 bases respectively, with 23 bases between them. This CDR3 is built from 17 residues. CDR1 and CDR2 from the germline V gene are SGHRS and YFSETQ. DNA of the CDR3: TGCGCCAGCAGCTTGGATGGCGGGTATGCGTCCTACAATGAGCAGTACTTC. Translated: CASSLDGGYASYNEQYF.

Concerning this clonotype: A read error is likely here: a far larger clone is one base away. The CDR3 loop is CASKPFGLAGEPSYNEQYF. The CDR3 DNA reads as TGTGCCAGCAAACCCTTTGGACTAGCGGGAGAACCCTCCTACAATGAGCAGTACTTC. V usage is TRBV27 and J usage is TRBJ2-5; the match to TRBD2 covers 13 bases. V lost 7 bases and J lost 11; bases outside the gene matches: 25. CDR3 length: 19 residues. Per the germline V gene, CDR1 is MNHEY and CDR2 is SMNVEV (reference sequence).

This clonotype was picked up a small number of times. The CDR3 here is CAWSVAHGEKLFF. CDR3 DNA sequence: TGTGCCTGGAGTGTAGCCCACGGCGAAAAACTGTTTTTT. The chain combines TRBV30 with TRBJ1-4; D not certain. The CDR3 covers 13 residues. V was shortened by 0 bases and J by 8 bases, with 10 bases between the two germline ends. Germline assignment: CDR1 GTSNPN and CDR2 SVGIG (reference sequence).

J is TRBJ1-5 and V is TRBV4-3; possible D gene TRBD1, 6 bases. Trimming removed 3 bases from V and 6 bases from J, with 12 bases in between. Germline-derived CDR1 and CDR2 are LGHNA and YSLEER. The CDR3 runs to 14 residues. The CDR3 is CASSHEQGSQPQHF. In DNA form, the CDR3 reads TGCGCCAGCAGCCATGAACAGGGCAGTCAGCCCCAGCATTTT.

This clonotype came up a few times. Only one base separates this from a far larger clonotype, so it likely reflects a read error. V is TRBV2 and J is TRBJ2-1, with D possibly being TRBD1 (6 bases). This CDR3 region has 15 residues. Germline CDR1 SNHLY, CDR2 FYNNEI. CDR3 region: CASTEDRTLAYEQFF. Here the CDR3 DNA reads TGTGCCAGCACTGAAGACAGGACCCTTGCTTACGAGCAGTTCTTC. The variable domain in full, completed from reference TRBV2 and TRBJ2-1, reads EPEVTQTPSHQVTQMGQEVILRCVPISNHLYFYWYRQILGQKVEFLVSFYNNEISEKSEIFDDQFSVERPDGSNFTLKIRSTKLEDSAMYFCASTEDRTLAYEQFFGPGTRLTVL.

The rearrangement links TRBV19 to TRBJ2-1, with TRBD2 matching over 10 bases. CDR3 size: 15 residues. CDR1 and CDR2 from the germline V gene are LNHDA and SQIVND (reference sequence). V dropped 7 bases and J dropped 6; count of bases not matched to a gene: 9. The CDR3 DNA follows: TGTGCCAGTATGAGTGGGCTAGCGGGGGTCAATGAGCAGTTCTTC. It is translated as CASMSGLAGVNEQFF.

By sample fraction, this clonotype is medium-sized. This chain links TRBV23-1 with TRBJ2-7; weak D call: TRBD2 (6 bases). TRBV23-1 is placed among ORFs of uncertain function. This CDR3 has 19 residues. V lost 0 bases, J lost 4 bases, and 25 bases lay in between. CDR3 loop: CASSQSGGTRIKQHYEQYF. For the CDR3, the DNA is TGCGCCAGCAGTCAATCGGGGGGAACCCGAATAAAACAGCATTACGAGCAGTACTTC.